The rows below give T cell receptor beta chains drawn from one sample of a study of T cell repertoires in cytomegalovirus infection. These receptors are not linked to any known antigen. Via MiXCR, TCRdb re-called the reads, giving one row per CDR3 protein. The sample shows 100,000 to 150,000 distinct CDR3 sequences, over 30% of them seen only once. The sequencing here drew on CD8+ T cells from cultured PBMCs, taken from culture after CMV antigen stimulation. Every receptor here comes from a human donor in good health (CMV status not recorded). Some clones in this sample may be carry-over from other donors' samples. Both conserved end residues are part of each CDR3. Fields, in order: D gene, clone size, J gene, V gene, CDR3 DNA, CDR3 protein. The D gene is left open where the match is weak. Part of the rows lack a size; the others show once, few, many or a class for expanded clones.

NA few TRBJ1-4 TRBV7-9 TGTGCCAGCAGTCCAGAGAATGAAAAACTGTTTTTT CASSPENEKLFF
TRBD1 NA TRBJ1-1 TRBV7-6 TGTGCCAGCAGGAGGGACAGTATGAACACTGAAGCTTTCTTT CASRRDSMNTEAFF
TRBD1 few TRBJ2-1 TRBV7-9 TGTGCCAGCAGCTCCGGGACAGGGGGCGGCTGGACACGCTACAATGAGCAGTTCTTC CASSSGTGGGWTRYNEQFF
NA NA TRBJ1-1 TRBV20-1 TGCAGTGCTAGAGCAGGGGCAATGAACACTGAAGCTTTCTTT CSARAGAMNTEAFF
TRBD1 NA TRBJ2-7 TRBV6-1 TGTGCCAGCAGTGAAGGACAGGGGGCCTACGAGCAGTACTTC CASSEGQGAYEQYF
TRBD1 many TRBJ1-3 TRBV19 TGTGCCAGTAGTGTATGGACAGGGAAGGCGAACACCATATATTTT CASSVWTGKANTIYF
NA few TRBJ1-5 TRBV2 TGTGCCAGCAGTGAAGCTTTCGCGGAGGGTCAGCCCCAGCATTTT CASSEAFAEGQPQHF
TRBD1 NA TRBJ2-4 TRBV7-9 TGTGCCAGCAGCTCCCGGGACAGGGGGCGAAACATTCAGTACTTC CASSSRDRGRNIQYF
TRBD1 NA TRBJ1-1 TRBV6-2/TRBV6-3 TGTGCCAGCAGTTACGCGCAGGGGGATGAAGCTTTCTTT CASSYAQGDEAFF
NA many TRBJ2-7 TRBV7-6 TGTGCCAGCAGCTTACTGCCCGGGATTGACGAGCAGTACTTC CASSLLPGIDEQYF
NA once TRBJ1-2 TRBV9 TGTGCCAGCAAGGGAGGGGCGAACTATGGCTACACCTTC CASKGGANYGYTF
NA many TRBJ1-2 TRBV5-4 TGTGCCAGCAGCCTAACGGACACCTTCTATGGCTACACCTTC CASSLTDTFYGYTF
TRBD1 few TRBJ1-2 TRBV7-9 TGTGCCAGCAGCATACGGACAGGGTACGGCTACACCTTC CASSIRTGYGYTF
TRBD1 NA TRBJ1-3 TRBV25-1 TGTGCCAGCACTCCAAGGCCGGACAGGGGGCCCTCTGGAAACACCATATATTTT CASTPRPDRGPSGNTIYF
NA NA TRBJ1-2 TRBV7-2 TGTGCCAGCAGCCCCGAGGGGCAAGGGGAGATATTTAACTATGGCTACACCTTC CASSPEGQGEIFNYGYTF
TRBD2 NA TRBJ2-7 TRBV4-3 TGCGCCAGCAGCCAAGATAGCGGGGGGGCCCTATTGTCCGAGCAGTACTTC CASSQDSGGALLSEQYF
NA few TRBJ1-3 TRBV7-2 TGTGCCAGCAGCTCCGGGGAGATTAAGGCATATTTT CASSSGEIKAYF
TRBD1 NA TRBJ2-5 TRBV7-9 TGTGCCAGCAGCTTAACACAGGGGCTAGAGACCCAGTACTTC CASSLTQGLETQYF